The clone carrying this T cell receptor beta chain was seen a single time. An input of roughly 0.5 to 1 ug of RNA was subjected to reverse transcription using random hexamers. Amplification of TCR beta CDR3 across 54 Vbeta and 13 Jbeta was performed with immunoSEQ multiplex PCR. TCRdb reprocessed the immunoSEQ multiplex PCR reads via MiXCR and lists one record per CDR3 protein. Of more than 90,000 distinct CDR3 sequences listed, 90% to 95% are singletons. This entry belongs to a study of CD8 T cells in Susac syndrome. The origin of this receptor is a human donor with multiple sclerosis. The material sequenced was CD4+ T cells from PBMCs.

CDR3 DNA: TGTGCCAGTAGTCGGACAGGGGGCATCCAAGAGACCCAGTACTTC. It translates to CASSRTGGIQETQYF. The chain couples TRBV19 to TRBJ2-5, with 11 bases that match TRBD1. Germline CDR1 and CDR2: LNHDA and SQIVND (reference sequence). The CDR3 is 15 residues long. Trimming took 5 bases from V and 1 from J; bases not matched to a gene: 3.